These 2 T cell receptor beta chains share one sample of origin, sequenced in a study of blood T cell repertoires in COVID-19. Assay used: immunoSEQ multiplex PCR; TCRdb lists only in-frame clones, some missing. The data contain 350,000 or so clones, approximately 89% of them singletons. Sequenced: peripheral blood. The receptor set was obtained from a woman aged 55-70 years with COVID-19, enrolled during active disease.

The gene calls are TRBV5-5 and TRBJ1-2; 7 bases align to TRBD1. This CDR3 contains 13 residues. CDR1 and CDR2 (germline): SGHKS, YYEKEE (reference sequence). With V trimmed by 2 bases and J by 6 bases, 4 bases remained unmatched. The CDR3 DNA sequence: TGTGCCAGCAGCTTATCCAGGGGGGATGGCTACACCTTC. Amino acids: CASSLSRGDGYTF.

The DNA of the CDR3 is TGTGCCAGTAGTGAGCGTGGACATTATGGCTACACCTTC. Its protein is CASSERGHYGYTF. This chain uses TRBV19 with TRBJ1-2, with a weak D call TRBD1 (5 bases). This CDR3 has 13 residues. From germline, CDR1 is LNHDA and CDR2 SQIVND (reference sequence). Trimming shortened V by 5 bases and J by 5 bases, and 12 bases separated the two germline ends.